These 9 T cell receptor beta chains share one sample of origin, sequenced in a study of blood T cell repertoires in COVID-19. The assay was immunoSEQ multiplex PCR, and TCRdb's table has in-frame clones only and misses some. Of fewer than 300,000 clones in the sample, almost 85% were seen once. The specimen sequenced was peripheral blood. These receptors originate from a man aged 50 or older with active or convalescent COVID-19.

Details on this clone: Germline and junction disagree at one end, which may indicate a read error. The genes are TRBV7-7 and TRBJ2-3; the D gene is possibly TRBD2 (6 bases). CDR1 SSHAT and CDR2 FNYEAQ come from the germline V gene (reference sequence). The CDR3 loop spans 14 amino acids. CDR3 loop: CASSLGSGTDTQYF. The CDR3, as DNA: TGTGCTAGCAGCTTGGGTAGCGGAACAGATACGCAGTATTTT.

The rearrangement joins TRBV7-2 to TRBJ2-3; tentative D call: TRBD2 (5 bases). CDR3 size: 13 residues. Per germline, CDR1 SGHTA and CDR2 FQGNSA. The V end lost 7 bases, the J end lost 9 bases, and 17 bases lay between the germline ends. CDR3 region: CASNLDGGGTQYF. CDR3 DNA: TGTGCCAGCAACCTAGACGGAGGCGGGACGCAGTATTTT.

The chain uses TRBV27 and TRBJ2-1, with 7 bases lining up with TRBD2. V gave up 7 bases and J gave up 6 bases; unmatched junction bases: 9. The CDR3 contains 14 residues. The germline CDR1 and CDR2 sequences are MNHEY and SMNVEV (reference sequence). The CDR3 DNA sequence: TGTGCCAGCAACACGGGAGGAATGAGCAATGAGCAGTTCTTC. Translated: CASNTGGMSNEQFF.

The chain combines TRBV2 with TRBJ2-5, with TRBD2 as a possible D gene (6 bases). The CDR3 spans 14 residues. CDR1 and CDR2 from the germline V gene are SNHLY and FYNNEI. Trimming left V 8 bases short and J 4 bases short, with 17 bases between. The CDR3, as DNA: TGTGCCAGCCGCCGCGGGGCCGGGGGAGAGACCCAGTACTTC. It translates to CASRRGAGGETQYF.

This chain links TRBV24-1 with TRBJ2-3, with TRBD2 identical over 9 bases. Germline-derived CDR1 and CDR2 are KGHDR and SFDVKD. V was clipped by 1 base and J by 5 bases; unmatched bases: 9. The CDR3 covers 17 residues. CDR3 residues: CATSDFGGGRAGDTQYF. The CDR3 region has the DNA TGTGCCACCAGTGATTTCGGCGGCGGGAGGGCCGGAGATACGCAGTATTTT.

V usage is TRBV28 and J usage is TRBJ2-1; TRBD2 is a possible D gene (6 bases). Trimming stripped 2 bases from V and 0 bases from J, with 11 bases between. This CDR3 spans 16 amino acids. Germline CDR1 reads MDHEN; CDR2 reads SYDVKM. This CDR3 is CASSLPAGFSYNEQFF. The CDR3 DNA is TGTGCCAGCAGTTTACCCGCGGGGTTCTCCTACAATGAGCAGTTCTTC.

The chain combines TRBV10-3 with TRBJ2-3, with 9 bases identical to TRBD1. The J segment lost 3 bases and the V segment lost 10 bases, leaving 5 bases of the junction unmatched. The germline CDR1 and CDR2 sequences are ENHRY and SYGVKD. The CDR3 is 13 amino acids. The CDR3 here is CATTGTGTDTQYF. DNA of the CDR3: TGTGCCACAACCGGGACAGGGACAGATACGCAGTATTTT.

The chain employs TRBV27 and TRBJ2-1, with 11 bases lining up with TRBD1. Losses at the gene ends were 10 bases for V and 8 bases for J; bases not matched to a gene: 10. This CDR3 is built from 14 residues. Germline-derived CDR1 and CDR2 are MNHEY and SMNVEV (reference sequence). This CDR3 reads CATGRDRGTHEQFF. In DNA form, the CDR3 reads TGTGCCACCGGTCGGGACAGGGGGACCCATGAGCAGTTCTTC.

V gene TRBV10-3 combines with J gene TRBJ2-5; 8 bases are shared with TRBD1. Trimming at V came to 3 bases and at J to 4 bases, leaving 4 bases not matched to a gene. This CDR3 is built from 14 residues. Germline-derived CDR1 and CDR2 are ENHRY and SYGVKD. The CDR3 DNA reads TGTGCCATCAGTGACTCTGACAGGGGAGAGACCCAGTACTTC. Translation gives CAISDSDRGETQYF.